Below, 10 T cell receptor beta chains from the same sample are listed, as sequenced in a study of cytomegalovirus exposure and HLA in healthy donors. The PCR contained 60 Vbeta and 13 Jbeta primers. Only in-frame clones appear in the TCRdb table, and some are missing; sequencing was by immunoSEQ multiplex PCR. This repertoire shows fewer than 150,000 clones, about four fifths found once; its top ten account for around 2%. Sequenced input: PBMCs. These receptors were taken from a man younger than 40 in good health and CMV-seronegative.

The CDR3 loop is CASSNGGYYSNQPQHF. The CDR3 DNA reads as TGTGCCAGTAGTAATGGCGGGTATTATAGCAATCAGCCCCAGCATTTT. The rearrangement uses TRBV19 and TRBJ1-5; D remains unclear. CDR1 and CDR2 from the germline V gene are LNHDA and SQIVND (reference sequence). The V and J ends lost 4 bases and 0 bases respectively, with 13 bases between them. CDR3 size: 16 residues.

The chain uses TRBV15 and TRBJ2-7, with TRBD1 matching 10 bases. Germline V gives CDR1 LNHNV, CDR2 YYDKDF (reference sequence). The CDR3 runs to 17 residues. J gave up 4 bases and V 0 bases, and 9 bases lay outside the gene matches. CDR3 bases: TGTGCCACCAGCAGAGAAACGGGACAGGGGAACTTATACGAGCAGTACTTC. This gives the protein CATSRETGQGNLYEQYF.

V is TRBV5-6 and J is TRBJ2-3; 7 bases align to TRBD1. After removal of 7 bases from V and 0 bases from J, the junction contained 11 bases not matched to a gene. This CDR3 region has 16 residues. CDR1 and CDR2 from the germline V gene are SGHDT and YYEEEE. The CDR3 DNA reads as TGTGCCAGCGCCCGACAGGGTGGGCCCAGCACAGATACGCAGTATTTT. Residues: CASARQGGPSTDTQYF.

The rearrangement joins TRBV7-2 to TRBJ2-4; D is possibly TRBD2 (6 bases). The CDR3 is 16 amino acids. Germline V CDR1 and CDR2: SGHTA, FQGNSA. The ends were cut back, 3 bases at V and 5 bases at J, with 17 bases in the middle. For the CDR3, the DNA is TGTGCCAGCAGCTTGGGAGCCGTCGGGGAGGAAAACATTCAGTACTTC. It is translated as CASSLGAVGEENIQYF.

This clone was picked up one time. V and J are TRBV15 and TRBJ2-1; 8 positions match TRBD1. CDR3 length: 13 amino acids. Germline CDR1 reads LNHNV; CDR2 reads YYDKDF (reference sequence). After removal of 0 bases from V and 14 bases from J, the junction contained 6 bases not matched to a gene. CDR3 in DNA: TGTGCCACCAGCAGAGAACGAGACAGGGGAAAGTTCTTC. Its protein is CATSRERDRGKFF.

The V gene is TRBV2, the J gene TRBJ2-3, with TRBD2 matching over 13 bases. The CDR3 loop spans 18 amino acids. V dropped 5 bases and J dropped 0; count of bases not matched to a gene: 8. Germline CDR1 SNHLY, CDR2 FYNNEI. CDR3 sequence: CASSSRTSGGVSTDTQYF. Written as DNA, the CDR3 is TGTGCCAGCAGTTCCCGGACTAGCGGGGGAGTTAGCACAGATACGCAGTATTTT.

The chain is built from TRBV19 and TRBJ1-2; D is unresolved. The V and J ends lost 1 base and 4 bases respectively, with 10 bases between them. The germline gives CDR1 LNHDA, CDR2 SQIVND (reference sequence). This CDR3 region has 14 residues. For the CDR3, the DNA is TGTGCCAGTAGTATAGGGCAGGAAATCTATGGCTACACCTTC. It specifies CASSIGQEIYGYTF.

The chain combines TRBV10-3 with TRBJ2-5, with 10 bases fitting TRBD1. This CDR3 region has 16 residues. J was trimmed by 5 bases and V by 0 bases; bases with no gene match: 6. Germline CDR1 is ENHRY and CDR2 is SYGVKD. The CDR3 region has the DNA TGTGCCATCAGTGAGTCGGGGGACAGGGGAGGCGAGACCCAGTACTTC. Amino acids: CAISESGDRGGETQYF.

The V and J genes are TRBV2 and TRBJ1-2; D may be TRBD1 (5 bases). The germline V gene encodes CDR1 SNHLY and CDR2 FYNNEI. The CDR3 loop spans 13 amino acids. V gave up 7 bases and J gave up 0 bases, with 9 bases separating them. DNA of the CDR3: TGTGCCAGCAATCTGGGGCCTAACTATGGCTACACCTTC. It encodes CASNLGPNYGYTF.

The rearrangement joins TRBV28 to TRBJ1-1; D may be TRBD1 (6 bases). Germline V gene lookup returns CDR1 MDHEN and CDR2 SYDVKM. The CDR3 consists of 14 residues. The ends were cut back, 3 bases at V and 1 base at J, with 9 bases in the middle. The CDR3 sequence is CASSFLGANTEAFF. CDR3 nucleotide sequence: TGTGCCAGCAGTTTTCTGGGGGCGAACACTGAAGCTTTCTTT. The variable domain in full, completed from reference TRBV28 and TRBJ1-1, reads DVKVTQSSRYLVKRTGEKVFLECVQDMDHENMFWYRQDPGLGLRLIYFSYDVKMKEKGDIPEGYSVSREKKERFSLILESASTNQTSMYLCASSFLGANTEAFFGQGTRLTVV.